Listed below are T cell receptor beta chains from one sample, sequenced in a study of shared clonotypes between healthy human individuals. The method was immunoSEQ multiplex PCR; TCRdb's version includes in-frame clones alone and lacks a portion of them. The table shows about 2 million clones, with over 85% occurring only once. Material for sequencing was naive CD8+ T cells sorted from blood. All receptors come from a man younger than 35 in good health. CDR3s include the opening cysteine and the closing phenylalanine or tryptophan. A D gene is named only where the DNA matches it firmly. For some rows the clone size is stated as once, few or many, or as a class when expanded; others skip it.

CDR3: CASSYGIAYEQYF
DNA: TGTGCCAGCAGTTACGGTATTGCCTACGAGCAGTACTTC
V: TRBV27
size: .
J: TRBJ2-7
D: .

CDR3: CASSFGSSLNTEAFF
DNA: TGTGCCAGCAGCTTTGGCAGCAGTCTGAACACTGAAGCTTTCTTT
V: TRBV7-2
size: .
J: TRBJ1-1
D: .

CDR3: CASGSGYEQYF
DNA: TGTGCCAGCGGATCAGGCTACGAGCAGTACTTC
V: TRBV6-1
size: .
J: TRBJ2-7
D: .

CDR3: CASSALRDLAYEQYF
DNA: TGTGCCAGCAGTGCACTCCGGGACCTCGCCTACGAGCAGTACTTC
V: TRBV2
size: .
J: TRBJ2-7
D: .

CDR3: CASSLMAGAYNEQFF
DNA: TGTGCCAGCAGTTTAATGGCAGGGGCATACAATGAGCAGTTCTTC
V: TRBV27
size: .
J: TRBJ2-1
D: .

CDR3: CASSPAMTEAFF
DNA: TGTGCCAGCAGCCCCGCGATGACTGAAGCTTTCTTT
V: TRBV7-8
size: .
J: TRBJ1-1
D: .

CDR3: CASSHQITGAQETQYF
DNA: TGTGCCAGCAGCCATCAAATTACAGGGGCCCAAGAGACCCAGTACTTC
V: TRBV11-2
size: .
J: TRBJ2-5
D: TRBD1

CDR3: CASSQYRYTEAFF
DNA: TGTGCCAGCAGCCAATACCGCTACACTGAAGCTTTCTTT
V: TRBV16
size: few
J: TRBJ1-1
D: .

CDR3: CASSQAGTLSLQPQHF
DNA: TGCGCCAGCAGCCAAGCCGGGACCCTATCCCTCCAGCCCCAGCATTTT
V: TRBV4-1
size: .
J: TRBJ1-5
D: .

CDR3: CASSPEDRFGAYEQYF
DNA: TGTGCCAGCAGCCCAGAAGACAGATTCGGGGCCTACGAGCAGTACTTC
V: TRBV7-2
size: .
J: TRBJ2-7
D: .

CDR3: CASSHGTGGNSPLHF
DNA: TGTGCCAGCAGCCATGGGACAGGGGGTAATTCACCCCTCCACTTT
V: TRBV28
size: .
J: TRBJ1-6
D: TRBD1

CDR3: CASSYQGLNTEAFF
DNA: TGTGCCAGCAGTTATCAGGGGCTGAACACTGAAGCTTTCTTT
V: TRBV6-5
size: .
J: TRBJ1-1
D: .

CDR3: CAWSWLADLLAKNIQYF
DNA: TGTGCCTGGAGCTGGCTAGCGGATCTACTAGCCAAAAACATTCAGTACTTC
V: TRBV30
size: .
J: TRBJ2-4
D: TRBD2

CDR3: CASSNGGSQRDERYF
DNA: TGTGCCAGCAGCAATGGGGGGTCTCAACGGGACGAGCGGTACTTC
V: TRBV21-1
size: .
J: TRBJ2-7
D: .

CDR3: CASSDGQDEPQHF
DNA: TGTGCCAGCAGCGACGGACAGGACGAGCCCCAGCATTTT
V: TRBV11-1
size: .
J: TRBJ1-5
D: TRBD1

CDR3: CASSLANRDYEQYF
DNA: TGTGCCAGCAGCTTAGCGAATCGAGACTACGAGCAGTACTTC
V: TRBV7-9
size: .
J: TRBJ2-7
D: .

CDR3: CASSWDREDQPQHF
DNA: TGTGCCAGTAGTTGGGACAGGGAGGATCAGCCCCAGCATTTT
V: TRBV19
size: .
J: TRBJ1-5
D: TRBD1

CDR3: CASSQAGTAHTEAFF
DNA: TGCGCCAGCAGCCAAGCCGGGACAGCGCACACTGAAGCTTTCTTT
V: TRBV4-3
size: .
J: TRBJ1-1
D: TRBD1

CDR3: CASSQGVGGGYEQYF
DNA: TGCGCCAGCAGCCAAGGGGTAGGGGGCGGTTACGAGCAGTACTTC
V: TRBV4-1
size: once
J: TRBJ2-7
D: TRBD1

CDR3: CASSKTGGTYEQYF
DNA: TGTGCCAGCAGTAAGACGGGAGGTACCTACGAGCAGTACTTC
V: TRBV27
size: .
J: TRBJ2-7
D: TRBD2

CDR3: CASSLGAGGRYEQYF
DNA: TGCGCCAGCAGCTTGGGGGCAGGGGGCCGATACGAGCAGTACTTC
V: TRBV5-1
size: .
J: TRBJ2-7
D: TRBD1

CDR3: CASSLGRVVTDTQYF
DNA: TGTGCCAGCAGTTTGGGGCGGGTGGTAACAGATACGCAGTATTTT
V: TRBV28
size: .
J: TRBJ2-3
D: .

CDR3: CASSGGEETQYF
DNA: TGTGCCAGTAGTGGCGGGGAAGAGACCCAGTACTTC
V: TRBV19
size: few
J: TRBJ2-5
D: .

CDR3: CASSQDLTSLNTGELFF
DNA: TGCGCCAGCAGCCAAGATCTTACTAGCTTGAACACCGGGGAGCTGTTTTTT
V: TRBV4-3
size: .
J: TRBJ2-2
D: .

CDR3: CASSSDLEDEQYF
DNA: TGTGCCAGTAGTTCGGATCTAGAAGACGAGCAGTACTTC
V: TRBV19
size: .
J: TRBJ2-7
D: .

CDR3: CSVGEGSNQPQHF
DNA: TGCAGCGTGGGGGAGGGGAGCAATCAGCCCCAGCATTTT
V: TRBV29-1
size: .
J: TRBJ1-5
D: .

CDR3: CASSLIWTGPNQPQHF
DNA: TGTGCCAGCAGCCTTATCTGGACAGGACCTAATCAGCCCCAGCATTTT
V: TRBV27
size: .
J: TRBJ1-5
D: TRBD1

CDR3: CASSYSVSPSEQYF
DNA: TGTGCCAGCAGTTACTCGGTTTCCCCCTCCGAGCAGTACTTC
V: TRBV6-5
size: once
J: TRBJ2-7
D: .

CDR3: CASSPGALLANYGYTF
DNA: TGTGCCAGCAGCCCAGGGGCCCTCTTAGCTAACTATGGCTACACCTTC
V: TRBV27
size: .
J: TRBJ1-2
D: .

CDR3: CAWSADHYEQYF
DNA: TGTGCCTGGAGTGCTGACCATTACGAGCAGTACTTC
V: TRBV30
size: .
J: TRBJ2-7
D: .

CDR3: CATSRPQGVDNQPQHF
DNA: TGTGCCACCAGCAGACCGCAGGGAGTCGACAATCAGCCCCAGCATTTT
V: TRBV15
size: .
J: TRBJ1-5
D: .

CDR3: CASSLVGTGDNEQFF
DNA: TGTGCCAGCAGCTTAGTGGGGACAGGGGACAATGAGCAGTTCTTC
V: TRBV7-9
size: .
J: TRBJ2-1
D: TRBD1

CDR3: CASSLGLANTYEQYF
DNA: TGTGCCAGCAGCTTAGGACTAGCGAATACCTACGAGCAGTACTTC
V: TRBV7-2
size: .
J: TRBJ2-7
D: TRBD2

CDR3: CASRLGDRYYNEQFF
DNA: TGTGCCAGCAGGCTCGGGGACAGATATTACAATGAGCAGTTCTTC
V: TRBV6-5
size: .
J: TRBJ2-1
D: TRBD1

CDR3: CASSQERSYEQYF
DNA: TGTGCCAGCAGCCAGGAGCGGTCCTACGAGCAGTACTTC
V: TRBV13
size: .
J: TRBJ2-7
D: .

CDR3: CASSSPRDNLLTEAFF
DNA: TGTGCCAGTAGTAGTCCCCGGGACAACCTCCTCACTGAAGCTTTCTTT
V: TRBV19
size: .
J: TRBJ1-1
D: .

CDR3: CASSWTGEGQPQHF
DNA: TGTGCCAGTAGTTGGACAGGGGAAGGCCAGCCCCAGCATTTT
V: TRBV19
size: .
J: TRBJ1-5
D: TRBD1

CDR3: CASSSKQGTRHEQYF
DNA: TGTGCCAGCAGCTCAAAACAGGGGACGAGGCACGAGCAGTACTTC
V: TRBV7-8
size: .
J: TRBJ2-7
D: TRBD1

CDR3: CASSVGGGLAETQYF
DNA: TGTGCCAGCAGCGTAGGAGGGGGACTAGCGGAGACCCAGTACTTC
V: TRBV9
size: .
J: TRBJ2-5
D: TRBD2

CDR3: CASSLDGTGGNEQFF
DNA: TGTGCCAGCAGCTTAGACGGGACAGGGGGCAATGAGCAGTTCTTC
V: TRBV7-6
size: .
J: TRBJ2-1
D: TRBD1

CDR3: CASPRGGPTETQYF
DNA: TGTGCCAGCCCTAGGGGGGGTCCCACGGAGACCCAGTACTTC
V: TRBV27
size: .
J: TRBJ2-5
D: .

CDR3: CASSIGLGADTQYF
DNA: TGTGCCAGTAGTATCGGACTAGGTGCAGATACGCAGTATTTT
V: TRBV19
size: .
J: TRBJ2-3
D: TRBD2

CDR3: CASSTRQAGETQYF
DNA: TGTGCCAGCAGTACCCGACAGGCGGGGGAAACGCAGTATTTT
V: TRBV27
size: once
J: TRBJ2-3
D: .

CDR3: CASSLDGTGTYEQYF
DNA: TGTGCCAGCAGCTTAGACGGGACAGGGACCTACGAGCAGTACTTC
V: TRBV7-3
size: .
J: TRBJ2-7
D: TRBD1

CDR3: CASSEGQGFNEQFF
DNA: TGTGCCAGCAGCGAGGGACAGGGTTTCAATGAGCAGTTCTTC
V: TRBV5-6
size: .
J: TRBJ2-1
D: TRBD1

CDR3: CASSTGRSYEQYF
DNA: TGTGCCAGTAGTACGGGTCGCTCCTACGAGCAGTACTTC
V: TRBV19
size: once
J: TRBJ2-7
D: .

CDR3: CASEIAGGPTDTQYF
DNA: TGTGCCAGCGAGATAGCGGGGGGACCCACAGATACGCAGTATTTT
V: TRBV7-9
size: .
J: TRBJ2-3
D: TRBD2

CDR3: CAWTGQGAQPQHF
DNA: TGTGCCTGGACCGGACAGGGGGCTCAGCCCCAGCATTTT
V: TRBV30
size: .
J: TRBJ1-5
D: TRBD1

CDR3: CASSVGSGETQYF
DNA: TGTGCCAGCAGCGTAGGGAGTGGAGAGACCCAGTACTTC
V: TRBV9
size: .
J: TRBJ2-5
D: .

CDR3: CASSLGLAGVTEQYF
DNA: TGTGCCAGCAGCTTGGGACTAGCGGGAGTAACCGAGCAGTACTTC
V: TRBV5-4
size: .
J: TRBJ2-7
D: TRBD2

CDR3: CASSQDPGTLAVQPQHF
DNA: TGCGCCAGCAGCCAAGATCCGGGAACACTAGCAGTTCAGCCCCAGCATTTT
V: TRBV4-1
size: .
J: TRBJ1-5
D: .

CDR3: CASSLEAWDPSYNEQFF
DNA: TGTGCCAGCAGCTTGGAAGCGTGGGATCCCTCCTACAATGAGCAGTTCTTC
V: TRBV5-6
size: once
J: TRBJ2-1
D: .

CDR3: CASSQGDRDEQYF
DNA: TGTGCCAGCAGCCAGGGGGACAGGGACGAGCAGTACTTC
V: TRBV5-6
size: .
J: TRBJ2-7
D: TRBD1

CDR3: CASSELQGQETQYF
DNA: TGTGCCAGCAGTGAGTTACAGGGACAAGAGACCCAGTACTTC
V: TRBV6-1
size: .
J: TRBJ2-5
D: .

CDR3: CASGASAPDTQYF
DNA: TGCGCCAGCGGGGCTAGCGCACCAGATACGCAGTATTTT
V: TRBV10-2
size: .
J: TRBJ2-3
D: .